The entry below describes one T cell receptor beta chain. Its antigen is still unknown. Germline V gene data show CDR1 as MNHEY and CDR2 as SMNVEV (reference sequence). The CDR3 consists of 17 residues. The V end lost 8 bases, the J end lost 1 base, and 23 bases lay between the germline ends. The primer mix had 60 Vbeta and 13 Jbeta primers. Data came from immunoSEQ multiplex PCR; TCRdb stores just in-frame clones and leaves some out. The data contain approximately 140,000 clones, 60% to 85% of them singletons. All the people who gave samples were healthy bone marrow donors. These data come from a study of cytomegalovirus exposure and HLA in healthy donors. Notes on the study in general: Certain indistinguishable V segments, among them TRBV6-2 and TRBV6-3, were excluded.

The chain combines TRBV27 with TRBJ1-1; D remains ambiguous. This sequence originates from a man in his forties in good health and CMV-seropositive. Sequencing input: PBMCs. The chain's CDR3 is CASGEAPARLANTEAFF. The CDR3 DNA reads TGTGCCAGCGGGGAGGCGCCAGCCCGTTTGGCGAACACTGAAGCTTTCTTT.